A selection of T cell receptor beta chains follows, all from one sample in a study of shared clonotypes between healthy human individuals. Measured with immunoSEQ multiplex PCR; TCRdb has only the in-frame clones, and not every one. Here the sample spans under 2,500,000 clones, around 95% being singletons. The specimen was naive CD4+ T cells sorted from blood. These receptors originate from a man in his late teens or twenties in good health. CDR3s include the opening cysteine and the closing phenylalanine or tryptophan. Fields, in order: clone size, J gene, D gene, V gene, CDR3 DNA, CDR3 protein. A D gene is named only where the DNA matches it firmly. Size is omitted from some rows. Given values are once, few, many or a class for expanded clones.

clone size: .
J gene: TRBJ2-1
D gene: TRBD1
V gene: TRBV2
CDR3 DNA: TGTGCCAGCAGCGGACAGGCGCTGGGGAACAATGAGCAGTTCTTC
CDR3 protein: CASSGQALGNNEQFF

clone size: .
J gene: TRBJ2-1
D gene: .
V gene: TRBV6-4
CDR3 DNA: TGTGCCAGCAGTCGTTATACCGGGACCTACAATGAGCAGTTCTTC
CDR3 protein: CASSRYTGTYNEQFF

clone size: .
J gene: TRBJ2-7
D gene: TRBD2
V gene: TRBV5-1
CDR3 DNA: TGCGCCAGCAGCTTGCAGGGACTAGCGGCCCACGAGCAGTACTTC
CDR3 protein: CASSLQGLAAHEQYF

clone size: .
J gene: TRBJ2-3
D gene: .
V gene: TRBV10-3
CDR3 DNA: TGTGCCATCAGTGAGCCGGAGGGCGCGAGAGATACGCAGTATTTT
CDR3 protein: CAISEPEGARDTQYF

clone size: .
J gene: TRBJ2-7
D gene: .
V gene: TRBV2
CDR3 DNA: TGTGCCAGCAGTAACGACGGAGACTACGAGCAGTACTTC
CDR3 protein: CASSNDGDYEQYF

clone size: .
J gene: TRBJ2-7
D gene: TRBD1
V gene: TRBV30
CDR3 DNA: TGTGCCTGGACGGGACAGGGGCCCGTCGAGCAGTACTTC
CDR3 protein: CAWTGQGPVEQYF

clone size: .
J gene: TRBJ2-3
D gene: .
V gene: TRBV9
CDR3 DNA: TGTGCCAGCTCCACTTCCCAGTTTGGTACGCAGTATTTT
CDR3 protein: CASSTSQFGTQYF

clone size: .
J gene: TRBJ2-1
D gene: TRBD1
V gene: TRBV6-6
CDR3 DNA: TGTGCCAGCAGTCAGGGACAGAAACGAGACAATGAGCAGTTCTTC
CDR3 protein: CASSQGQKRDNEQFF

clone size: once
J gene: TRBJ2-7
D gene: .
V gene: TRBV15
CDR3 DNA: TGTGCCACCAGCAGAGATCTCGACGGCAACTACGAGCAGTACTTC
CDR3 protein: CATSRDLDGNYEQYF

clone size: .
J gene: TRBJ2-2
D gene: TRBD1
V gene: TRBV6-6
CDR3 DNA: TGTGCCAGCTTGGGGACAGGGTTCGTCGGGGAGCTGTTTTTT
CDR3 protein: CASLGTGFVGELFF

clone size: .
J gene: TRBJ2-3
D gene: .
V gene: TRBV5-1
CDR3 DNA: TGCGCCAGCAGCTTGGCGTTGGTGGATACGCAGTATTTT
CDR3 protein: CASSLALVDTQYF

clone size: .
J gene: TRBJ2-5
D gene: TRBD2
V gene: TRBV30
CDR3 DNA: TGTGCCTGGGGGAGCGGGGGGGCCGAGACCCAGTACTTC
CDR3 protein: CAWGSGGAETQYF

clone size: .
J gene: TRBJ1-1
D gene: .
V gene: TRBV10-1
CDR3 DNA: TGCGCCAGCAGTGATGGGGGGCCGAAGATCGCTTTCTTT
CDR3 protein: CASSDGGPKIAFF

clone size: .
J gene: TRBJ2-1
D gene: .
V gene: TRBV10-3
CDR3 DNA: TGTGCCATCAGTGAGTCCACAGGCAGCTCCTACAATGAGCAGTTCTTC
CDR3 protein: CAISESTGSSYNEQFF

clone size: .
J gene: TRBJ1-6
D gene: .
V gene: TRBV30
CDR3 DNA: TGTGCCTGGAGTGATATGGGGAGAAATAATTCACCCCTCCACTTT
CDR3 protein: CAWSDMGRNNSPLHF

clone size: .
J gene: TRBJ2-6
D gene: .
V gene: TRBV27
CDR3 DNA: TGTGCCAGCAGTTTACTAGGTCAGGCTGGGGCCAACGTCCTGACTTTC
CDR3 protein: CASSLLGQAGANVLTF

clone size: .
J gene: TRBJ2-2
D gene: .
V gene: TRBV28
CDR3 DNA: TGTGCCACCCCGGGACCAAACACCGGGGAGCTGTTTTTT
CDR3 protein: CATPGPNTGELFF

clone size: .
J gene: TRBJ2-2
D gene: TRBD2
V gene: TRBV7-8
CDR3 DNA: TGTGCCAGCAGCATTAGCGGGAGCGTCGGGGAGCTGTTTTTT
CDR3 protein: CASSISGSVGELFF

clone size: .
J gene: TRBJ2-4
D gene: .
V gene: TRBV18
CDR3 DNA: TGTGCCAGCTCCCTGGGGATAGCCAAAAACATTCAGTACTTC
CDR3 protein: CASSLGIAKNIQYF

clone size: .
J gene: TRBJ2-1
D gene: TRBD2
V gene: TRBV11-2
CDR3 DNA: TGTGCCAGCAGCGATGGACTAGCGGCCTACAATGAGCAGTTCTTC
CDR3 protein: CASSDGLAAYNEQFF

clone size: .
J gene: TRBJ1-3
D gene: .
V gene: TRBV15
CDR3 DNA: TGTGCCACCAGCAGCGGTGGATCTGGAAACACCATATATTTT
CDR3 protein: CATSSGGSGNTIYF

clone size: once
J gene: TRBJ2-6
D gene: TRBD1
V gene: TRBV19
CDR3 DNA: TGTGCCAGTAGTATAAGCAGGGGGAAAAGGTCTGGGGCCAACGTCCTGACTTTC
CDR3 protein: CASSISRGKRSGANVLTF

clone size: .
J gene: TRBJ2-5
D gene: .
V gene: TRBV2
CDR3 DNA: TGTGCCAGCAGTGAAAGGGGGATCGAGACCCAGTACTTC
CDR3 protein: CASSERGIETQYF

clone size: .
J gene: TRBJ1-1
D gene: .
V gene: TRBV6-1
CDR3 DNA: TGTGCCAGCAGTGAGTGGCAGAAGAACACTGAAGCTTTCTTT
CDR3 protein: CASSEWQKNTEAFF

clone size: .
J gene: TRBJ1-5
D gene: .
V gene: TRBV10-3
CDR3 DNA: TGTGCCATCAGTGAGAGCCGTACGCCAGGTCAGCCCCAGCATTTT
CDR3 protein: CAISESRTPGQPQHF

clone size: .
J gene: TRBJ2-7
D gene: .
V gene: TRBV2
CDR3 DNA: TGTGCCAGCAGTGATCAGGGGGGAATCGACGAGCAGTACTTC
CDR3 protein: CASSDQGGIDEQYF

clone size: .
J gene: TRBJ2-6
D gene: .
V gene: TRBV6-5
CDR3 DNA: TGTGCCAGCAGCCAGGGGAGTTCTGGGGCCAACGTCCTGACTTTC
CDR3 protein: CASSQGSSGANVLTF